Sequencing of this T cell receptor beta chain was carried out in a study of T-cell reconstitution after alpha-beta-depleted transplantation in children. Using unique molecular identifiers, the investigators prepared the TCRbeta library. TCRdb reanalysed the PCR reads using MiXCR and keeps one entry per CDR3 protein. The table shows fewer than 750,000 distinct CDR3 sequences, with about 21% occurring only once. Whole-study findings and limits: For some patients, TCRbeta diversity was high at day 60 because of recipient T cells and thymic progenitors that survived. Fresh T-cell production supplied most of the T-cell counts and diversity seen one year after transplant. Several hundred rapidly expanded clones from non-depleted graft cells reportedly supplied alpha-beta T cells about two months post-transplant.

Trimming left V 5 bases short and J 5 bases short, with 19 bases between. This CDR3 comprises 16 residues. Germline lookup yields CDR1 SEHNR and CDR2 FQNEAQ (reference sequence). Notes on this clonotype: Its specificity is unknown.

The chain is built from TRBV7-9 and TRBJ2-1, with a possible D match to TRBD2 (6 bases). The TCR sequence derives from a boy under two years old who had a stem cell transplant for acute myeloid leukemia, so the T cells may come from the graft donor. The input for sequencing was PBMCs, mostly from graft donor cells, taken 360 days after TCRalphabeta/CD19-depleted stem cell transplant. The CDR3 sequence is CASSPIVAGWNNEQFF. The CDR3 nucleotides read TGTGCCAGCAGCCCCATCGTCGCGGGGTGGAACAATGAGCAGTTCTTC.